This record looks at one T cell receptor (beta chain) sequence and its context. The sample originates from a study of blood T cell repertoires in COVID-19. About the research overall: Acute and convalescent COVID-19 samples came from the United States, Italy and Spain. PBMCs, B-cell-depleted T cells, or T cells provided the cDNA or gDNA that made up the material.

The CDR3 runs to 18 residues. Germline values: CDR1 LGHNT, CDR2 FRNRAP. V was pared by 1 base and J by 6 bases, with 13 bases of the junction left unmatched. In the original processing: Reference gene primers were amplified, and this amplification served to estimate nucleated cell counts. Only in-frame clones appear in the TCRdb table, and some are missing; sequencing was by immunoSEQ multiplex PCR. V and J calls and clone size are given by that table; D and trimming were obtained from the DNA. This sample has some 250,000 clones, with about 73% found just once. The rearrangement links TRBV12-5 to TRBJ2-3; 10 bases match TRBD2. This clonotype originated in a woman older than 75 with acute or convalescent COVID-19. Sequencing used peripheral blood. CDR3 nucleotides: TGTGCTAGTGGTTTGGACCCTCCTTGGGCAGCGGGGGGGGATACGCAGTATTTT. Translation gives CASGLDPPWAAGGDTQYF.